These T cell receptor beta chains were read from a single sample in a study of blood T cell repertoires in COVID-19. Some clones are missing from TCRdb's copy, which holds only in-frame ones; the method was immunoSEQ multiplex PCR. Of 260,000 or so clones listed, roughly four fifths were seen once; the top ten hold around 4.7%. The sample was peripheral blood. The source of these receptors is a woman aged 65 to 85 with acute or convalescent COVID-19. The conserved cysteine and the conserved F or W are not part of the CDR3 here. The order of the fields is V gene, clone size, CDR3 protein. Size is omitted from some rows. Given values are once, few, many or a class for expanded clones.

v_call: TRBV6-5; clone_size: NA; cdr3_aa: ASSYVRGSGNTIY
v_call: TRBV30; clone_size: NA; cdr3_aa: ALGGMGNQPQH
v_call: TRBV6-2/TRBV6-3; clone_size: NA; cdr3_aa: ASSYITGTPGELF
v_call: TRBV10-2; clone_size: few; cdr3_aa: ASSDLQEQEKLF
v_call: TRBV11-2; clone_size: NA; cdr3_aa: ASSSPGQVRLGVFSPLH
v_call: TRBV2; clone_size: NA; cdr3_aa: ASSDRDRDQPQH
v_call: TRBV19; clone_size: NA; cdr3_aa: ASTTAGGASNYGYT
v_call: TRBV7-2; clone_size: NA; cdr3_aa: ASSWDRGYQPQH
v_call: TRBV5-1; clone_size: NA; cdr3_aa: ASSFGQLNYGYT
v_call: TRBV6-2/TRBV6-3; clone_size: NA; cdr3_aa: ASSRTGGWQPQH
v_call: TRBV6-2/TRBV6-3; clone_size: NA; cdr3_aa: ASSLPGQGFSYEQY
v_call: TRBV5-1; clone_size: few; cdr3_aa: ASSLTSGGNEQF
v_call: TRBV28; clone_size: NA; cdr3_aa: ASSPSGGTQH
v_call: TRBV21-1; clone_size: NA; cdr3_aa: ASERGTEAF